What follows are 19 T cell receptor beta chains derived from one specimen sequenced in a study of blood T cell repertoires in COVID-19. Only in-frame clones appear in the TCRdb table, and some are missing; sequencing was by immunoSEQ multiplex PCR. This table holds 150,000 to 200,000 clones, more than 75% found once. The specimen was peripheral blood. The receptors derive from a woman aged 70 to 79 with acute or convalescent COVID-19.

The V call is TRBV7-8, the J call TRBJ2-1; 9 bases are shared with TRBD2. The germline gives CDR1 SGHVS, CDR2 FQNEAQ. CDR3 length equals 15 residues. V shed 1 base, J shed 6 bases, and the junction held 4 bases outside the gene matches. CDR3 sequence (DNA): TGTGCCAGCAGCTTAGGGGCTAGCGGGACCAATGAGCAGTTCTTC. Encoded protein: CASSLGASGTNEQFF.

The chain carries TRBV6-2 or TRBV6-3 and TRBJ1-1; D ambiguous. The CDR3 covers 14 residues. V gave up 0 bases and J gave up 3 bases, with 8 bases separating them. Germline lookup yields CDR1 MNHEY and CDR2 SVGEGT. The CDR3 region has the DNA TGTGCCAGCAGTTACTCGGGCAGTTACACTGAAGCTTTCTTT. Translating it yields CASSYSGSYTEAFF.

The chain couples TRBV14 to TRBJ2-3; tentatively, D is TRBD1 (6 bases). Trimming cost V 4 bases and J 1 base, with 12 bases left between them. Germline CDR1 is SGHDN and CDR2 is FVKESK. CDR3 length equals 15 residues. The CDR3 coding sequence is TGTGCCAGCAGCCTCGACAGGTTCCGCACAGATACGCAGTATTTT. This encodes CASSLDRFRTDTQYF.

The rearrangement uses TRBV19 and TRBJ2-7; 7 nucleotides line up with TRBD1. The CDR3 runs 14 residues. V lost 4 bases, J lost 7 bases, and 10 bases stayed unmatched. Germline values: CDR1 LNHDA, CDR2 SQIVND (reference sequence). The CDR3 sequence is CASSKRTGPGEQYF. The CDR3 DNA follows: TGTGCCAGTAGTAAACGGACAGGACCCGGGGAGCAGTACTTC.

Of note for this clone: In the same sample, other DNA sequences code for this CDR3. The J gene is TRBJ1-5, the V gene TRBV20-1; no clear D gene. Germline V gives CDR1 DFQATT, CDR2 SNEGSKA (reference sequence). V dropped 3 bases and J dropped 4 bases, with 7 bases sitting between them. This CDR3 comprises 12 residues. DNA for the CDR3: TGCAGTGCTAGTCGAGGGAATCAGCCCCAGCATTTT. Translated: CSASRGNQPQHF.

The rearrangement joins TRBV6-6 to TRBJ1-1; possible D gene TRBD1, 6 bases. Trimming left V 0 bases short and J 5 bases short, with 16 bases between. CDR1 MNHNY and CDR2 SVGAGI come from the germline V gene (reference sequence). The length of the CDR3 is 16 residues. In nucleotides, the CDR3 is TGTGCCAGCAGTTACTCGACGGAGGGGGGGGAGACTGAAGCTTTCTTT. Residues: CASSYSTEGGETEAFF.

The J gene is TRBJ1-1, the V gene TRBV10-3; perhaps TRBD1 as D (5 bases). V was cut by 3 bases and J by 5 bases, with 10 bases left in between. The CDR3 runs 13 residues. Germline V gives CDR1 ENHRY, CDR2 SYGVKD. CDR3 amino acids: CAISERQGTEAFF. In DNA form, the CDR3 reads TGTGCCATCAGTGAAAGGCAGGGAACTGAAGCTTTCTTT.

This clone occurred once. J is TRBJ1-2 and V is TRBV30, with 9 bases fitting TRBD1. J gave up 4 bases and V 5 bases, and 8 bases lay outside the gene matches. Germline-derived CDR1 and CDR2 are GTSNPN and SVGIG (reference sequence). The CDR3 runs to 14 residues. Here the CDR3 DNA reads TGTGCCTGGGCCTTGGACAGGGGCGGCTATGGCTACACCTTC. Residues: CAWALDRGGYGYTF. Full variable domain (remainder filled in from reference TRBV30 and TRBJ1-2): SQTIHQWPATLVQPVGSPLSLECTVEGTSNPNLYWYRQAAGRGLQLLFYSVGIGQISSEVPQNLSASRPQDRQFILSSKKLLLSDSGFYLCAWALDRGGYGYTFGSGTRLTVV.

The rearrangement joins TRBV27 to TRBJ2-1; D possibly corresponds to TRBD2 (6 bases). The CDR3 is made up of 18 amino acids. In germline, CDR1 is MNHEY, CDR2 SMNVEV (reference sequence). With 4 bases removed from V and 6 bases from J, the gap between germline ends came to 25 bases. This CDR3 reads CASSSTPILPGEVNEQFF. CDR3 nucleotide sequence: TGTGCCAGCAGTTCAACCCCCATACTTCCGGGAGAAGTCAATGAGCAGTTCTTC.

The V call is TRBV5-4, the J call TRBJ2-7; a weak D match, TRBD2 (5 bases). The germline CDR1 and CDR2 sequences are SGHNT and YYREEE (reference sequence). CDR3 length: 15 residues. V was clipped by 5 bases and J by 0 bases, with 15 bases between them. The CDR3 here is CASREERHSSYEQYF. In nucleotides, the CDR3 is TGTGCCAGCAGGGAGGAGCGGCATAGCTCCTACGAGCAGTACTTC.

The rearrangement uses TRBV29-1 and TRBJ1-1; 9 positions agree with TRBD1. The CDR3 spans 13 residues. Germline trimming cut 4 bases from V and 9 bases from J; bases unmatched to any gene: 9. Looked up from germline, CDR1 is SQVTM and CDR2 is ANQGSEA. The CDR3 loop is CSVVLGQGSKAFF. The CDR3 DNA reads TGCAGCGTTGTACTCGGACAGGGGTCAAAAGCTTTCTTT. The whole variable domain, filled in from reference TRBV29-1 and TRBJ1-1, reads SAVISQKPSRDICQRGTSLTIQCQVDSQVTMMFWYRQQPGQSLTLIATANQGSEATYESGFVIDKFPISRPNLTFSTLTVSNMSPEDSSIYLCSVVLGQGSKAFFGQGTRLTVV.

The rearrangement links TRBV5-4 to TRBJ2-5; perhaps TRBD2 as D (5 bases). From germline, CDR1 is SGHNT and CDR2 YYREEE (reference sequence). Trimming shortened V by 0 bases and J by 4 bases, and 13 bases separated the two germline ends. The CDR3 covers 15 residues. The DNA for the CDR3 is TGTGCCAGCAGCTTGGACAAGAGGGAAGGAGAGACCCAGTACTTC. Its translation is CASSLDKREGETQYF.

The chain joins TRBV2 to TRBJ1-5, with D possibly matching TRBD1 (6 bases). V was shortened by 7 bases and J by 1 base, with 14 bases between the two germline ends. Germline lookup yields CDR1 SNHLY and CDR2 FYNNEI. There are 15 residues in the CDR3. The CDR3 DNA sequence: TGTGCCAGCAAAGGCCAGGGGATGAGCAATCAGCCCCAGCATTTT. Amino acids: CASKGQGMSNQPQHF. Looking up the rest from reference TRBV2 and TRBJ1-5 gives the full variable domain: EPEVTQTPSHQVTQMGQEVILRCVPISNHLYFYWYRQILGQKVEFLVSFYNNEISEKSEIFDDQFSVERPDGSNFTLKIRSTKLEDSAMYFCASKGQGMSNQPQHFGDGTRLSIL.

This clone turned up a few times. This chain links TRBV29-1 with TRBJ1-2; no clear D. CDR3 size: 14 residues. From germline, CDR1 is SQVTM and CDR2 ANQGSEA. Trimming removed 8 bases at V and 2 bases at J, with 18 bases between. The CDR3 coding sequence is TGCAGCATCCGTAGTAACGGTTACAACTATGGCTACACCTTC. It encodes CSIRSNGYNYGYTF.

Comment on this clone: Other DNA sequences in this sample translate to the same CDR3. The rearrangement links TRBV7-2 to TRBJ1-6; D is possibly TRBD1 (6 bases). Per germline, CDR1 SGHTA and CDR2 FQGNSA. Trimming pared 5 bases from V and 7 bases from J, leaving 15 bases between. CDR3 length: 15 residues. CDR3 residues: CASSPGGGRNSPLHF. In DNA, the CDR3 is TGTGCCAGCAGCCCTGGGGGGGGCAGGAATTCACCCCTCCACTTT.

This clone was counted at least ten times. The chain employs TRBV11-2 and TRBJ1-1, with 7 bases matching TRBD1. The CDR3 contains 17 residues. V shed 2 bases and J 3 bases; nucleotides not matched to a gene: 12. Germline CDR1 reads SGHAT; CDR2 reads FQNNGV. DNA of the CDR3: TGTGCCAGCAGCTTATGGGTTCCCCAGGGGGTGGACACTGAAGCTTTCTTT. Translated, it gives CASSLWVPQGVDTEAFF.

The chain joins TRBV3-1 (or the pseudogene TRBV3-2) to TRBJ1-3, with D possibly being TRBD1 (6 bases). The CDR3 is made up of 16 amino acids. Germline lookup yields CDR1 LGHDT and CDR2 YNNKEL (reference sequence). V dropped 3 bases and J dropped 0 bases, with 12 bases sitting between them. For the CDR3, the DNA is TGTGCCAGCAGCCAGGTCGGACAGATCTCTGGAAACACCATATATTTT. This sequence encodes CASSQVGQISGNTIYF.

The rearrangement joins TRBV18 to TRBJ2-5, with unresolved D. V dropped 2 bases and J dropped 1 base, with 5 bases sitting between them. This CDR3 has 13 residues. Germline V gene sequence: CDR1 KGHSH, CDR2 LQKENI. CDR3 coding DNA: TGTGCCAGCTCACCATCGGTCCAAGAGACCCAGTACTTC. Its translation: CASSPSVQETQYF.

V gene TRBV27 combines with J gene TRBJ2-2; 10 bases agree with TRBD2. Losses at the gene ends were 6 bases for V and 1 base for J; bases not matched to a gene: 5. CDR3 length: 16 amino acids. The germline CDR1 and CDR2 sequences are MNHEY and SMNVEV (reference sequence). The CDR3 region is CASRPRLAGNTGELFF. The CDR3 coding sequence is TGTGCCAGCAGACCTCGACTAGCGGGGAACACCGGGGAGCTGTTTTTT.